A single sample gave rise to the 9 T cell receptor beta chains below, sequenced in a study of post-analysis software for immune sequencing data. Antigen specificity for these receptors is unknown. Libraries were made from TCR beta cDNA, and they carried unique molecular identifiers. Each CDR3 protein gets one entry after TCRdb re-called the PCR reads with MiXCR. This table holds almost 700,000 distinct CDR3 sequences, around 60% found once. Findings and caveats of the study: In patients, five or six TRBV segments were more frequent than in controls, with TRBV5-6, TRBV5-1 and TRBV20-1 among them.

Sequencing used blood. These receptors came from a girl aged 2 to 9 with multiple sclerosis.

CDR3 coding DNA: TGCAGCGCCCAAGACAGGGGAGGCTATGGCTACACCTTC. It codes for CSAQDRGGYGYTF. This rearrangement joins TRBV29-1 to TRBJ1-2, with 8 bases matching TRBD1. With 7 bases clipped from V and 4 bases from J, the junction kept 8 bases outside the gene matches. This CDR3 spans 13 amino acids. Germline CDR1 SQVTM, CDR2 ANQGSEA.

The chain combines TRBV27 with TRBJ1-2; D is unresolved. CDR1 is MNHEY and CDR2 is SMNVEV in the germline V gene (reference sequence). The ends were cut back, 5 bases at V and 4 bases at J, with 23 bases in the middle. This CDR3 contains 17 residues. The CDR3 is CASSLAPPGNRFYGYTF. DNA for the CDR3: TGTGCCAGCAGTCTAGCCCCCCCCGGCAACCGATTCTATGGCTACACCTTC.

The chain joins TRBV12-3 or TRBV12-4 to TRBJ2-5; D not resolved. The CDR3 has 15 residues. Trimming took off 5 bases at V and 2 bases at J, with 15 bases between the two ends. CDR3 DNA sequence: TGTGCCAGCAGTCTAAGAGGACCGACGCAAGAGACCCAGTACTTC. It is translated as CASSLRGPTQETQYF.

This clonotype has more than one count but fewer than ten. CDR3 region: CSALETSPRGTEAFF. CDR3 nucleotide sequence: TGCAGTGCTCTTGAGACGTCCCCACGGGGCACTGAAGCTTTCTTT. The chain is built from TRBV20-1 and TRBJ1-1, with D hard to call. V lost 5 bases to trimming and J lost 4 bases, with 20 bases between them. CDR3 size: 15 residues. Germline CDR1 and CDR2: DFQATT and SNEGSKA (reference sequence).

The chain employs TRBV6-2 or TRBV6-3 and TRBJ1-1, with 7 bases aligning to TRBD1. Germline CDR1 and CDR2: MNHEY and SVGEGT. The V segment lost 5 bases and the J segment 10 bases; nucleotides outside the gene matches: 10. The length of the CDR3 is 13 residues. DNA for the CDR3: TGTGCCAGCAGTCTGGACAGGAAGCTAGGAGCTTTCTTT. Translated: CASSLDRKLGAFF.

This sequence joins TRBV7-3 and TRBJ2-5, with TRBD1 as a possible D gene (6 bases). CDR3 length equals 13 residues. The V end lost 6 bases, the J end lost 5 bases, and 13 bases lay between the germline ends. Germline V gives CDR1 SGHTA, CDR2 FQGTGA. The CDR3 coding sequence is TGTGCCAGCAGTCCAAACAGGGACGAGACCCAGTACTTC. Its translation: CASSPNRDETQYF.

The chain employs TRBV7-6 and TRBJ2-7; 12 bases match TRBD1. CDR3 size: 20 residues. Trimming at V came to 1 base and at J to 3 bases, leaving 16 bases not matched to a gene. The V gene's germline CDR1 is SGHVS and CDR2 FNYEAQ. The CDR3 DNA reads as TGTGCCAGCAGCTTAGGGCCAGGGACAGGGGGCTTTTTCGCCGGCTACGAGCAGTACTTC. Translated, it gives CASSLGPGTGGFFAGYEQYF.

Here the CDR3 DNA reads TGTGCCAGCAGCCCCCGCGGGGGGGCCAAGGAGACCCAGTACTTC. Translating it yields CASSPRGGAKETQYF. The chain couples TRBV7-2 to TRBJ2-5, with TRBD2 matching 9 bases. CDR1 and CDR2 from the germline V gene are SGHTA and FQGNSA. The CDR3 is 15 residues long. J gave up 5 bases and V 5 bases, and 9 bases lay outside the gene matches.

This chain uses TRBV5-1 with TRBJ1-6, with TRBD1 matching 7 bases. Germline CDR1 and CDR2: SGHRS and YFSETQ. This CDR3 is 13 amino acids long. V gave up 10 bases and J gave up 7 bases; unmatched junction bases: 8. Here the CDR3 reads CACRTGINSPLHF. Here the CDR3 DNA reads TGCGCCTGCCGGACAGGAATAAATTCACCCCTCCACTTT.